The 25 T cell receptor delta chains reported below all come from one sample, sequenced in a study of delta chains in infants with herpesvirus infections. PBMC RNA was reverse transcribed using gamma-chain- and delta-chain-specific primers. TCRdb made new clone calls on the RT-PCR reads using CATT. The sample holds around 470 delta-chain clones, less than 15% seen once. This sample comprised peripheral blood, obtained at time point 2 of longitudinal follow-up. All receptors derive from a human donor who was a Ugandan infant, either HIV-exposed or HIV-unexposed (not recorded which).

With respect to this clone: This is likely an artifact of a read error, given a far larger clone one base away. The chain links TRDV1 to TRDJ2, with TRDD3 matching 11 bases. Since TCRdb gives no J gene, matching the DNA to germline was used here to assign it. This CDR3 has 19 residues. Germline CDR1 is TSWWSYY and CDR2 is QGS. J gave up 5 bases and V 2 bases, and 13 bases lay outside the gene matches. CDR3: CALGEKSKLGDKRTAQLFF. CDR3 nucleotides: TGTGCTCTTGGGGAAAAGTCTAAACTGGGGGATAAGAGAACAGCACAACTCTTCTTT.

Comment on this clone: It may be a read error: a sequence one base away is much more abundant. CDR3 coding DNA: TGTGCTCTTGGGGGAAACACCCCTTCCGCACGTCCCCCACCCACCTGTGGGCTCATCTTT. Residues: CALGGNTPSARPPPTCGLIF. The chain is built from TRDV1 and TRDJ1; TRDD2 is a possible D gene (6 bases). Trimming took off 4 bases at V and 11 bases at J, with 38 bases between the two ends. The CDR3 is 20 amino acids. Germline CDR1 and CDR2: TSWWSYY and QGS.

Remarks on this clone: A much larger clone is a single base away; this may be a read error. Called V gene: TRDV1; the J gene was not called; no check of the table's D call, TRDD3, against the DNA was made. The CDR3 has 18 amino acids. The germline V gene has CDR1 TSWWSYY and CDR2 QGS. CDR3 sequence: CALGAHGILGALTAQLFF. CDR3 DNA: TGTGCTCTTGGGGCCCACGGGATATTAGGTGCTTTGACAGCACAACTTTTCTTT.

A remark on this clone: This likely traces to a read error, being one base from a far larger clone. The rearrangement uses TRDV2 and TRDJ3; TRDD3 aligns across 11 bases. The J gene, absent from TCRdb, was called here by matching the DNA to germline. Per germline, CDR1 GEAIGNYY and CDR2 EKD. There are 21 residues in the CDR3. With 1 base clipped from V and 0 bases from J, the junction kept 10 bases outside the gene matches. In DNA, the CDR3 is TGTGCCTGTGACACTGTACTGGGGGATATGCGGAGCTCCTGGGACACCCGACAGATGTTTTTC. Translating gives CACDTVLGDMRSSWDTRQMFF.

Worth noting for this clone: A far more abundant clone sits one base away, making this likely a read error. The chain links TRDV1 to TRDJ1, with D maybe TRDD3 (6 bases). This CDR3 has 21 residues. The germline V gene encodes CDR1 TSWWSYY and CDR2 QGS. V was trimmed by 2 bases and J by 0 bases, leaving 28 bases between them. CDR3 nucleotides: TGTGCTCTTGGGGAATCAGGCCGCTCCTCCCCGTGGGGATCGTACACCGATAAACTCATCTTT. Its translation is CALGESGRSSPWGSYTDKLIF.

This clone qualifies as large. Within the sample, other DNA sequences also encode this same CDR3. V and J are TRDV2 and TRDJ3, with 10 bases aligning to TRDD3. Germline CDR1 is GEAIGNYY and CDR2 is EKD. This CDR3 comprises 23 residues. Germline trimming cut 0 bases from V and 0 bases from J; bases unmatched to any gene: 16. As DNA, the CDR3 is TGTGCCTGTGACACCGTCTTGTTTACTGGGGGATCAGGCAGCTCCTGGGACACCCGACAGATGTTTTTC. Its translation: CACDTVLFTGGSGSSWDTRQMFF.

This clone was observed a few times. This likely came from a read error, as a far larger clone is one base away. V gene TRDV1 combines with J gene TRDJ1, with TRDD3 matching 12 bases. CDR3 length: 21 residues. The V gene's germline CDR1 is TSWWSYY and CDR2 QGS. CDR3 residues: CALGDHATLGDTRAYTDKPIF. The CDR3 DNA follows: TGTGCTCTTGGGGACCATGCCACACTGGGGGATACTCGGGCGTACACCGATAAACCCATCTTT.

In its sample, this clone is medium-sized. The chain has TRDV1 and TRDJ1; 13 bases are shared with TRDD3. The J segment lost 3 bases and the V segment lost 2 bases, leaving 27 bases of the junction unmatched. CDR3 length: 24 residues. Germline V gene sequence: CDR1 TSWWSYY, CDR2 QGS. The CDR3 spells CALGESLAGLLPPVLGDTPDKLIF. Written as DNA, the CDR3 is TGTGCTCTTGGGGAATCTCTAGCCGGCCTTCTCCCCCCGGTACTGGGGGATACGCCCGATAAACTCATCTTT.

Comments on this clone: This likely came from a read error, as a far larger clone is one base away. The same CDR3 also results from other DNA sequences found in this sample. The V and J genes are TRDV1 and TRDJ1; perhaps TRDD3 as D (6 bases). This CDR3 comprises 23 residues. Germline CDR1 reads TSWWSYY; CDR2 reads QGS. Trimming took 0 bases from V and 2 from J, leaving 34 bases between them. The CDR3 bases are TGTGCTCTTGGGGAACTATCCTCCTCCCGTTTACGCTTTGGGGGGTTATGTACCGATAAACTCATCTTT. It codes for CALGELSSSRLRFGGLCTDKLIF.

On this clone itself: A far bigger clonotype differs at one base, so this is likely a read error. The J gene is TRDJ1, the V gene TRAV29/DV5, with 8 bases that match TRDD3. The germline V gene encodes CDR1 NSMFDY and CDR2 ISSIKDK. This CDR3 comprises 18 residues. After removal of 5 bases from V and 0 bases from J, the junction contained 18 bases not matched to a gene. CDR3 DNA sequence: TGTGCAGCTCCCGAAGATACTGGGGATACACTGCACACCGATAAACTCATCTTT. Amino acids: CAAPEDTGDTLHTDKLIF.

In its sample, this clone is large. The genes are TRDV2 and TRDJ1; TRDD3 aligns across 11 bases. The junction had 11 bases not matched to a gene; V was cut back by 3 bases and J by 0 bases. The germline V gene encodes CDR1 GEAIGNYY and CDR2 EKD. There are 18 residues in the CDR3. The chain's CDR3 is CACDVLGDRQWYTDKLIF. The CDR3, as DNA: TGTGCCTGTGACGTACTGGGGGATAGGCAATGGTACACCGATAAACTCATCTTT.

This clone was detected a few times. This chain links TRDV1 with TRDJ1; D possibly matches TRDD2 or TRDD3 (6 bases each). V lost 4 bases and J lost 0, with 54 bases in between. This CDR3 comprises 29 residues. CDR1 is TSWWSYY and CDR2 is QGS in the germline V gene. The CDR3 nucleotides read TGTGCTCTTGGGGTAAGGGGCAGAGACGTGACTGCCTTCCCTACTTGTTCGCTGGGGTTAACCCACTACACCGATAAACTCATCTTT. This encodes CALGVRGRDVTAFPTCSLGLTHYTDKLIF.

About this clone itself: This is likely an artifact of a read error, given a far larger clone one base away. The same CDR3 arises from other DNA sequences in this sample as well. The J gene is TRDJ1, the V gene TRAV29/DV5; tentative D call: TRDD3 (5 bases). Per the germline V gene, CDR1 is NSMFDY and CDR2 is ISSIKDK. The CDR3 is 18 residues long. Trimming took off 5 bases at V and 0 bases at J, with 26 bases between the two ends. CDR3: CAAPEDTGDTLYTDKLIF. The CDR3 coding sequence is TGTGCAGCTCCCGAAGATACTGGTGATACACTGTACACCGATAAACTCATCTTT. Complete variable domain (other parts from reference TRAV29/DV5 and TRDJ1): DQQVKQNSPSLSVQEGRISILNCDYTNSMFDYFLWYKKYPAEGPTFLISISSIKDKNEDGRFTVFLNKSAKHLSLHIVPSQPGDSAVYFCAAPEDTGDTLYTDKLIFGKGTRVTVEP.

To note about this clone: This clone may be a read error of a much larger clone one base away. Other DNA sequences within the sample encode an identical CDR3. This sequence joins TRDV1 and TRDJ1; no firm D call. This CDR3 has 23 residues. Trimming shortened V by 2 bases and J by 1 base, and 35 bases separated the two germline ends. Germline-derived CDR1 and CDR2 are TSWWSYY and QGS. CDR3 DNA: TGTGCTCTTGGGGAAAGGTTTGCGCTCTCCCCACCTGGTCGCGGAGGATCCACCGATAAACTCATCTTT. Its translation is CALGERFALSPPGRGGSTDKLIF.

A word on this clone: With only one base between it and a far larger clone, this is likely a read error. V and J are TRDV2 and TRDJ3, with 7 bases aligning to TRDD3. The J gene was not available in TCRdb and was assigned here by matching the DNA to germline segments. CDR1 is GEAIGNYY and CDR2 is EKD in the germline V gene. CDR3 length equals 19 residues. The CDR3 nucleotides are TGTGCCTGTGACCCGGCCTGGGGGCCAAGCTCCTGGGACGCCCGACAGATGTTTTTC. This codes for CACDPAWGPSSWDARQMFF.

This clone was observed a handful of times. A read error likely explains this, since a far larger clone differs by one base. The V and J genes are TRDV1 and TRDJ1; possible D gene TRDD3, 5 bases. Germline V gene lookup returns CDR1 TSWWSYY and CDR2 QGS. The CDR3 is 15 residues long. The V gene lost 2 bases and the J gene lost 0 bases, with 10 bases spanning the gap. CDR3 sequence (DNA): TGTGCTCTTGGGGAAGAAAGGGGAGACACCGATAAACTCATCTTT. Amino acid sequence: CALGEERGDTDKLIF.

Judged by abundance, this clone is medium-sized. V and J are TRAV29/DV5 and TRDJ1; 11 bases are a match to TRDD3. The CDR3 runs to 19 residues. CDR1 is NSMFDY, CDR2 ISSIKDK, per germline. The CDR3 DNA reads as TGTGCTCTGAGTAAGGGTTCTGGGAGTAAGGCTGGGGGATACAATAAACTCATCTTT. Protein product: CALSKGSGSKAGGYNKLIF.

This clone has a handful of counts. This could be a read error, since a much larger clone is one nucleotide away. The V and J genes are TRDV1 and TRDJ1, with 9 positions matching TRDD3. The J segment lost 3 bases and the V segment lost 0 bases, leaving 23 bases of the junction unmatched. Germline V CDR1 and CDR2: TSWWSYY, QGS. The CDR3 has 22 residues. The CDR3 DNA follows: TGTGCTCTTGGGGAACTAGCGCGGCCTCACGGGGGATACACGGGTTATTCCGATAAACTCATCTTT. Translated: CALGELARPHGGYTGYSDKLIF.

As to this clone: It is likely a read error: a sequence one base away is far more abundant. The chain employs TRDV1 and TRDJ2; a weak D match, TRDD3 (9 bases). Germline assignment: CDR1 TSWWSYY and CDR2 QGS. Trimming took 5 bases from V and 4 from J, leaving 29 bases between them. The CDR3 sequence is 20 residues long. For the CDR3, the DNA is TGTGCTCTTGGGCTCCACCTCTTCCTACTGGGGGACGCTTGGACAGCACAACTCTTCTTT. This translates into CALGLHLFLLGDAWTAQLFF.

With regard to this clone: A read error is possible here, since a much larger clone lies one base away. This rearrangement joins TRDV2 to TRDJ3; 8 bases align to TRDD3. The J gene, not given by TCRdb, was assigned here from a germline match of the nucleotide sequence. V trimming: 4 bases; J trimming: 2 bases; junction bases outside the gene matches: 12. The CDR3 runs 19 residues. The germline gives CDR1 GEAIGNYY, CDR2 EKD. The CDR3 region is CACDSLLGATTWDTRQMFF. The CDR3 nucleotides are TGTGCCTGTGATTCCTTACTGGGGGCTACCACCTGGGACACCCGACAGATGTTTTTC.

The table lists this clone with a few counts. This chain links TRDV2 with TRDJ1; 9 bases agree with TRDD3. The J gene, absent from TCRdb, was called here by matching the DNA to germline. This CDR3 has 19 amino acids. The junction had 14 bases not matched to a gene; V was cut back by 1 base and J by 0 bases. Germline V gives CDR1 GEAIGNYY, CDR2 EKD. The CDR3 DNA sequence: TGTGCCTGTGACACGCTGCTACCGGGGGATACCCCTTACACCGATAAACTCATCTTT. Residues: CACDTLLPGDTPYTDKLIF.

In its sample, this clone ranks as large. The chain links TRDV1 to TRDJ1; TRDD3 might be the D (5 bases). The germline V gene has CDR1 TSWWSYY and CDR2 QGS. V lost 5 bases to trimming and J lost 0 bases, with 28 bases between them. The CDR3 is 20 amino acids. The CDR3: CALGLRDLRGAGFYTDKLIF. The CDR3 coding sequence is TGTGCTCTTGGGTTACGGGATCTACGAGGGGCTGGGTTCTACACCGATAAACTCATCTTT.

On this clone itself: Given a far larger clone just one base away, this is likely a sequencing read error. The CDR3 spells CACDTAEARPGYIYKLIF. The CDR3 DNA reads TGTGCCTGTGACACCGCGGAGGCCCGGCCGGGATACATCTATAAACTCATCTTT. V gene TRDV2 combines with J gene TRDJ1; 7 nucleotides agree with TRDD3. Germline CDR1 and CDR2: GEAIGNYY and EKD. With 0 bases clipped from V and 6 bases from J, the junction kept 18 bases outside the gene matches. The CDR3 extends over 18 amino acids.

Concerning this clone itself: The likely explanation is a read error, given a far larger clone one base away. The sample has other DNA sequences that encode this CDR3 too. The J gene is TRDJ1, the V gene TRDV1; TRDD3 matches 11 bases. Per the germline V gene, CDR1 is TSWWSYY and CDR2 is QGS. The ends lost 1 base at V and 0 bases at J; junction bases unmatched: 19. The CDR3 runs 22 residues. The CDR3 spells CALGEQIISPNWGIGYTDKLIF. DNA of the CDR3: TGTGCTCTTGGGGAACAAATCATCTCTCCCAACTGGGGGATAGGGTACACCGATAAACTCATCTTT.

This clone was detected only a few times. V is TRDV1 and J is TRDJ1; 9 bases fit TRDD3. This CDR3 has 17 amino acids. Unmatched junction bases numbered 9, after V lost 0 bases and J lost 4 bases. CDR1 TSWWSYY and CDR2 QGS come from the germline V gene. The CDR3 nucleotides are TGTGCTCTTGGGGAACTCAGGGGATACGCCGGCAACGATAAACTCATCTTT. Translation: CALGELRGYAGNDKLIF.